Reported below is one T cell receptor beta chain. Its target is not known. MiXCR was run by TCRdb on the 5' RACE reads, yielding one entry per CDR3 protein. The sample includes some 450,000 distinct CDR3 sequences, 15% to 20% of them seen just once. The CDR3 totals 16 residues. With 4 bases clipped from V and 2 bases from J, the junction kept 11 bases outside the gene matches. CDR1 is SGDLS, CDR2 YYNGEE, per germline. These data come from a study of T-cell memory formation after mild COVID-19. The overall study: TCR clusters were mostly confined to one donor each. Findings and caveats of the study: Whereas later expanders leaned CD4+, clones contracting day 15 to 85 showed a balanced CD4/CD8 makeup. Largely, contracting CD4+ clones fell within CM and EM, and contracting CD8+ clones within EMRA.

The V call is TRBV9, the J call TRBJ2-5; 7 nucleotides align to TRBD2. The clonotype was recovered from an adult woman who had mild COVID-19 (a few samples of this study predate the infection). Cell type and time point are not known. The sample comprised PBMCs or a T cell subset sorted from them (not recorded which). The CDR3 loop reads CASSSWGEGGQETQYF. DNA for the CDR3: TGTGCCAGCAGCTCGTGGGGGGAGGGAGGACAAGAGACCCAGTACTTC.